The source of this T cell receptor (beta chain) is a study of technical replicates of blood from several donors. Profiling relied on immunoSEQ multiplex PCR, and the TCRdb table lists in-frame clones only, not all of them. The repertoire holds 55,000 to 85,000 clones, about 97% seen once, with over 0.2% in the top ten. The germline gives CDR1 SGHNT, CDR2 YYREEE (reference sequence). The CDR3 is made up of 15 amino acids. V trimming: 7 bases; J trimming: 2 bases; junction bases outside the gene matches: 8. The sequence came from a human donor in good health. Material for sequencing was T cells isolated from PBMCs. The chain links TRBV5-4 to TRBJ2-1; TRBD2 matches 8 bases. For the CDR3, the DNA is TGTGCCAGCGCCCCGTCGGGGGGGACCTACAATGAGCAGTTCTTC. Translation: CASAPSGGTYNEQFF. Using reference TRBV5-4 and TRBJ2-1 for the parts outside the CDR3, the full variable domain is ETGVTQSPTHLIKTRGQQVTLRCSSQSGHNTVSWYQQALGQGPQFIFQYYREEENGRGNFPPRFSGLQFPNYSSELNVNALELDDSALYLCASAPSGGTYNEQFFGPGTRLTVL.